These 24 T cell receptor beta chains came from one sample sequenced in a study of cytomegalovirus exposure and HLA in healthy donors. Researchers ran the PCR with 60 Vbeta and 13 Jbeta primers. Profiling relied on immunoSEQ multiplex PCR, and the TCRdb table lists in-frame clones only, not all of them. The sample includes 100,000 to 150,000 clones, 78% of them seen just once. The sequencing sample was made of PBMCs. These receptors were collected from a female donor in good health and CMV-seronegative.

The chain couples TRBV2 to TRBJ2-1; TRBD2 agrees at 13 bases. This CDR3 spans 18 amino acids. Germline loops: CDR1 SNHLY, CDR2 FYNNEI. V lost 7 bases, J lost 9 bases, and 18 bases stayed unmatched. For the CDR3, the DNA is TGTGCCAGCACCCAGGGAGGGACTAGCGGGATATATCGGGGTGAGCAGTTCTTC. Translated, it gives CASTQGGTSGIYRGEQFF.

This sequence joins TRBV18 and TRBJ2-3, with 10 bases lining up with TRBD2. The germline V gene has CDR1 KGHSH and CDR2 LQKENI. The length of the CDR3 is 16 residues. V was pared by 6 bases and J by 5 bases, with 11 bases of the junction left unmatched. CDR3 DNA sequence: TGTGCCAGCTCCCCTAGCGGGAGATGGGTGGGAGATACGCAGTATTTT. Amino acids: CASSPSGRWVGDTQYF. Full variable domain (rest looked up from reference TRBV18 and TRBJ2-3): NAGVMQNPRHLVRRRGQEARLRCSPMKGHSHVYWYRQLPEEGLKFMVYLQKENIIDESGMPKERFSAEFPKEGPSILRIQQVVRGDSAAYFCASSPSGRWVGDTQYFGPGTRLTVL.

The V gene is TRBV4-3, the J gene TRBJ1-4, with D tentatively TRBD1 (5 bases). With 1 base removed from V and 8 bases from J, the gap between germline ends came to 14 bases. Germline-derived CDR1 and CDR2 are LGHNA and YSLEER. CDR3 length: 15 residues. The CDR3 protein is CASSQGVGGREKLFF. The CDR3 DNA reads TGCGCCAGCAGCCAAGGGGTCGGGGGACGGGAAAAACTGTTTTTT.

The CDR3, as DNA: TGTGCCAGCATATCATCGAGAGGGAGGCGGAATTCACCCCTCCACTTT. Translating it yields CASISSRGRRNSPLHF. The chain joins TRBV28 to TRBJ1-6; D is uncertain. Germline CDR1 and CDR2: MDHEN and SYDVKM. V lost 7 bases, J lost 7 bases, and 20 bases lay in between. The CDR3 is 16 amino acids.

The chain uses TRBV29-1 and TRBJ2-3; perhaps TRBD2 as D (6 bases). The CDR3 has 14 amino acids. V lost 3 bases to trimming and J lost 0 bases, with 10 bases between them. Germline lookup yields CDR1 SQVTM and CDR2 ANQGSEA. CDR3 in amino acids: CSVDLAPSTDTQYF. CDR3 coding DNA: TGCAGCGTTGATCTAGCGCCTAGCACAGATACGCAGTATTTT.

The rearrangement joins TRBV27 to TRBJ2-7; TRBD2 matches at 7 bases. Per the germline V gene, CDR1 is MNHEY and CDR2 is SMNVEV (reference sequence). The CDR3 is 14 amino acids. Trimming removed 10 bases from V and 1 base from J; junction bases left unmatched: 10. The CDR3 here is CATLIQRDSYEQYF. CDR3 DNA: TGTGCCACCTTAATTCAGCGGGATTCCTACGAGCAGTACTTC.

This clone was observed once. J is TRBJ1-2 and V is TRBV19; possibly TRBD1 for D (5 bases). Trimming removed 5 bases at V and 4 bases at J, with 11 bases between. The CDR3 consists of 13 residues. Per germline, CDR1 LNHDA and CDR2 SQIVND (reference sequence). The CDR3 coding sequence is TGTGCCAGTAGTTTTGGGGCGCGCTATGGCTACACCTTC. This encodes CASSFGARYGYTF.

The chain combines TRBV5-4 with TRBJ1-2; 7 nucleotides line up with TRBD1. Trimming took 0 bases from V and 6 from J; bases not matched to a gene: 5. In germline, CDR1 is SGHNT, CDR2 YYREEE (reference sequence). The CDR3 length is 14 residues. The CDR3 DNA follows: TGTGCCAGCAGCTTGGGACAGGGCTTCGATGGCTACACCTTC. Translating gives CASSLGQGFDGYTF.

The sample holds a few counts of this clone. The genes are TRBV10-2 and TRBJ2-1; TRBD2 matches 11 bases. Losses at the gene ends were 4 bases for V and 3 bases for J; bases not matched to a gene: 2. The CDR3 length is 15 residues. CDR1 is WSHSY, CDR2 SAAADI, per germline. The CDR3 region is CASSALAGGYNEQFF. The DNA for the CDR3 is TGCGCCAGCAGTGCCCTAGCGGGAGGCTACAATGAGCAGTTCTTC.

This clone came up once. V and J are TRBV30 and TRBJ2-2; unclear D gene. The CDR3 is made up of 13 amino acids. Deletions cut 2 bases from V and 1 base from J, with 5 bases between. Germline-derived CDR1 and CDR2 are GTSNPN and SVGIG (reference sequence). This CDR3 is CAWSIRNTGELFF. The CDR3 DNA sequence: TGTGCCTGGAGTATCAGGAACACCGGGGAGCTGTTTTTT.

There are a few counts of this clone. The J gene is TRBJ2-3, the V gene TRBV5-1; D is possibly TRBD1 (6 bases). CDR1 is SGHRS, CDR2 YFSETQ, per germline. The CDR3 sequence is 17 residues long. The V gene lost 4 bases and the J gene lost 2 bases, with 20 bases spanning the gap. In DNA, the CDR3 is TGCGCCAGCAGCCAGGCCCCGGGACACCTCCCCACAGATACGCAGTATTTT. Amino acids: CASSQAPGHLPTDTQYF.

The V gene is TRBV30, the J gene TRBJ2-5, with D perhaps TRBD1 (5 bases). V dropped 5 bases and J dropped 5 bases, with 12 bases sitting between them. Looked up from germline, CDR1 is GTSNPN and CDR2 is SVGIG (reference sequence). There are 12 residues in the CDR3. The CDR3 loop reads CAWGARPETQYF. CDR3 coding DNA: TGTGCCTGGGGGGCCCGCCCGGAGACCCAGTACTTC.

CDR3: CAISRTSRNHEQYF. CDR3 coding DNA: TGTGCCATCAGTAGAACCTCTAGGAACCACGAGCAGTACTTC. The chain recombines TRBV10-3 with TRBJ2-7; no clear D gene. The V and J ends lost 5 bases and 5 bases respectively, with 16 bases between them. The CDR3 contains 14 residues. The V gene's germline CDR1 is ENHRY and CDR2 SYGVKD.

The chain uses TRBV4-3 and TRBJ2-7; 11 bases fit TRBD2. Germline trimming cut 3 bases from V and 3 bases from J; bases unmatched to any gene: 4. This CDR3 contains 15 residues. The germline CDR1 and CDR2 sequences are LGHNA and YSLEER. The DNA for the CDR3 is TGCGCCAGCAGCCAGACCGGGACTAGCGGCTACGAGCAGTACTTC. It specifies CASSQTGTSGYEQYF.

V and J are TRBV2 and TRBJ2-5; 11 bases line up with TRBD2. CDR3 length equals 15 residues. Looked up from germline, CDR1 is SNHLY and CDR2 is FYNNEI. V gave up 6 bases and J gave up 5 bases; unmatched junction bases: 8. CDR3 region: CASRPQTSGKETQYF. CDR3 bases: TGTGCCAGCAGACCCCAGACTAGCGGGAAGGAGACCCAGTACTTC. Using reference TRBV2 and TRBJ2-5 for the parts outside the CDR3, the full variable domain is EPEVTQTPSHQVTQMGQEVILRCVPISNHLYFYWYRQILGQKVEFLVSFYNNEISEKSEIFDDQFSVERPDGSNFTLKIRSTKLEDSAMYFCASRPQTSGKETQYFGPGTRLLVL.

The rearrangement uses TRBV7-9 and TRBJ1-1; perhaps TRBD1 as D (5 bases). Germline V CDR1 and CDR2: SEHNR, FQNEAQ (reference sequence). The CDR3 covers 15 residues. Trimming pared 5 bases from V and 6 bases from J, leaving 19 bases between. CDR3 region: CASSQSGGLYPEAFF. The CDR3 DNA reads TGTGCCAGCAGCCAAAGCGGGGGATTGTATCCTGAAGCTTTCTTT.

The chain uses TRBV10-3 and TRBJ1-1; tentatively, D is TRBD1 (6 bases). CDR1 ENHRY and CDR2 SYGVKD come from the germline V gene. V lost 4 bases to trimming and J lost 1 base, with 7 bases between them. The CDR3 spans 13 residues. The CDR3 sequence is CAISGGGNTEAFF. CDR3 nucleotide sequence: TGTGCCATCAGTGGAGGGGGGAACACTGAAGCTTTCTTT.

In nucleotides, the CDR3 is TGTGCCAGCAGAGCACAGGGAGGGCCGAACACTGAAGCTTTCTTT. This gives the protein CASRAQGGPNTEAFF. This chain links TRBV6-6 with TRBJ1-1, with a possible D match to TRBD1 (6 bases). V was cut by 6 bases and J by 1 base, with 15 bases left in between. This CDR3 comprises 15 residues. Germline V gives CDR1 MNHNY, CDR2 SVGAGI (reference sequence).

The J gene is TRBJ2-6, the V gene TRBV5-4, with TRBD1 identical over 8 bases. The CDR3 totals 17 residues. V lost 0 bases to trimming and J lost 2 bases; unmatched junction nucleotides: 4. The germline CDR1 and CDR2 sequences are SGHNT and YYREEE (reference sequence). Here the CDR3 DNA reads TGTGCCAGCAGCTTGGGACAGGGGAGTACTGGGGCCAACGTCCTGACTTTC. Protein product: CASSLGQGSTGANVLTF.

The V and J genes are TRBV27 and TRBJ2-1, with 8 bases identical to TRBD2. Germline CDR1 MNHEY, CDR2 SMNVEV (reference sequence). V trimming: 2 bases; J trimming: 6 bases; junction bases outside the gene matches: 12. CDR3 length: 17 amino acids. DNA of the CDR3: TGTGCCAGCAGTTTAGTATGGGGACTAGGGTCGGGCAATGAGCAGTTCTTC. It yields the protein CASSLVWGLGSGNEQFF.

In its sample, this clone was seen once. The genes are TRBV19 and TRBJ1-2; D is possibly TRBD1 (6 bases). Per germline, CDR1 LNHDA and CDR2 SQIVND (reference sequence). The V and J ends lost 5 bases and 0 bases respectively, with 10 bases between them. This CDR3 contains 14 residues. CDR3 region: CASSWAGANYGYTF. CDR3 DNA: TGTGCCAGTAGTTGGGCAGGGGCTAACTATGGCTACACCTTC.

This clone has a handful of counts. The junction departs from the called germline gene at one end, perhaps through a read error. The chain has TRBV27 and TRBJ1-6; a weak D match, TRBD1 (6 bases). The V gene's germline CDR1 is MNHEY and CDR2 SMNVEV (reference sequence). The CDR3 contains 19 residues. CDR3 nucleotide sequence: TGTGCCAGCAGTTCAAGGGGGACGCCAACGAGGGGCTATGATTCACCCCTCCACTTT. Its translation is CASSSRGTPTRGYDSPLHF.

The genes are TRBV29-1 and TRBJ2-1, with D possibly matching TRBD2 (6 bases). Germline lookup yields CDR1 SQVTM and CDR2 ANQGSEA. This CDR3 has 16 residues. V was clipped by 2 bases and J by 0 bases, with 14 bases between them. In DNA, the CDR3 is TGCAGCGTTGAACTGAGGCGGGGTAGCTCCTACAATGAGCAGTTCTTC. It is translated as CSVELRRGSSYNEQFF.

This rearrangement joins TRBV5-1 to TRBJ1-1; D call uncertain. This CDR3 is 14 amino acids long. The germline V gene has CDR1 SGHRS and CDR2 YFSETQ. Trimming left V 4 bases short and J 1 base short, with 11 bases between. The CDR3 DNA follows: TGCGCCAGCAGCACCTCCCCAGGGAACACTGAAGCTTTCTTT. It translates to CASSTSPGNTEAFF.